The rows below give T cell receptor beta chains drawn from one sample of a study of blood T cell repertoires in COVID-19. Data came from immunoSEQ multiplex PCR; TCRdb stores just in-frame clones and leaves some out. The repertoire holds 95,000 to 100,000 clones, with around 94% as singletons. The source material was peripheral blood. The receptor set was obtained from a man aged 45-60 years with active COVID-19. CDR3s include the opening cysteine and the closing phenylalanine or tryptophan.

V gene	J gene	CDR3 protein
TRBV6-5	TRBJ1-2	CASSQQAGGFNGYTF
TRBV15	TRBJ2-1	CATSRDIQGHSYNEQFF
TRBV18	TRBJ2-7	CASSPTQGGEQYF
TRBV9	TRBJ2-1	CASSVVVSPKNGQFF
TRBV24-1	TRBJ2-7	CATSDAGIPYEQYF
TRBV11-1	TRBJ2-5	CASSQRTGIETQYF
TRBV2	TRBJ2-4	CATWGLAGGEEAKNIQYF
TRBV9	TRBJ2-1	CASSPRDRGYNEQFF
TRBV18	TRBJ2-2	CASSYGTPDTGELFF
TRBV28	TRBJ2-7	CASSRTGTYEQYF
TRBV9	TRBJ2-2	CASSVVSTGELFF
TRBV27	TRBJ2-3	CASSPVFLAGGDTDTQYF
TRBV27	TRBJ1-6	CASSPDRGMGSPLHF
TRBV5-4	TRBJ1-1	CASNLQPNTEAFF
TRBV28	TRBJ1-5	CASSSGGHQPQHF
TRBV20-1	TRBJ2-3	CSASPAGVSDTQYF
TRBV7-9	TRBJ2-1	CASSLALEGNEQFF
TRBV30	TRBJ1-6	CAWSPGDAPLHF
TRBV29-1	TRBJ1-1	CSVESSGWLNTEAFF
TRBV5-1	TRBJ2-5	CASTGLAGEETQYF
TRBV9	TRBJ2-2	CASSARAGGPGELFF
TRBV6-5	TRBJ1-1	CASFDRTLRGEAFF
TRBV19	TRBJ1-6	CASRDRGSYNSPLHF
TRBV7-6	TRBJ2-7	CASSLARGSESEQYF
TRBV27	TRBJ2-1	CATQLSGRSNEQFF
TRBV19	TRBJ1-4	CASSIPRTSNEKLFF
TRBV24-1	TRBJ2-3	CATSDLRLTDTQYF
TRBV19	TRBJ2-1	CASTSRGGRDYNEQFF
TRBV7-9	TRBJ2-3	CASRAWDRGVRTDTQYF
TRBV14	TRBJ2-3	CASSQRTVSTDTQYF
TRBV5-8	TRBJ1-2	CASTRWGVGYGYTF
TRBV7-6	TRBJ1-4	CASSLALGGGDEKLFF
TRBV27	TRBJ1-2	CASSLTGRYGYTF
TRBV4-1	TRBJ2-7	CASSQDTTTYEQYF
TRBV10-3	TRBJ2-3	CAISRDPSTDTQYF
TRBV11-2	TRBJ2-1	CASSLQGVMYNEQFF
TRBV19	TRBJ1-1	CASSIDMAGMNTEAFF
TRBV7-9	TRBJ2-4	CASSLGPQNIQYF
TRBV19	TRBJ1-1	CASSIQGGNTEAFF
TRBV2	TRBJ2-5	CASSEALVGGETQYF
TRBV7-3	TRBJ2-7	CASSRGASYEQYF
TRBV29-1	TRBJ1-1	CSAGTQNTEAFF
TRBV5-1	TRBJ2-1	CASSFMLAGEEFF
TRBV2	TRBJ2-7	CASSEALGISHEQYF
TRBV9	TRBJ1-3	CASSVQGAGNTIYF
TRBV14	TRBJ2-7	CASSRSTSGRARSEQYF
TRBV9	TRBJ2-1	CASSVGLSYNEQFF
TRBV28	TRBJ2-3	CASSLVGRVADTQYF
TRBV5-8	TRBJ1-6	CAIEDIQAGSYNSPLHF
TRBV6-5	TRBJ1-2	CASGSRGVANYGYTF
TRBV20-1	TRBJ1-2	CSVTTGVGYTF
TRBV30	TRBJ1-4	CAWSYRGPEKLFF
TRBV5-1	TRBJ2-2	CASNEAGDRTGELFF
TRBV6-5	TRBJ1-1	CASSRDKDRTEAFF